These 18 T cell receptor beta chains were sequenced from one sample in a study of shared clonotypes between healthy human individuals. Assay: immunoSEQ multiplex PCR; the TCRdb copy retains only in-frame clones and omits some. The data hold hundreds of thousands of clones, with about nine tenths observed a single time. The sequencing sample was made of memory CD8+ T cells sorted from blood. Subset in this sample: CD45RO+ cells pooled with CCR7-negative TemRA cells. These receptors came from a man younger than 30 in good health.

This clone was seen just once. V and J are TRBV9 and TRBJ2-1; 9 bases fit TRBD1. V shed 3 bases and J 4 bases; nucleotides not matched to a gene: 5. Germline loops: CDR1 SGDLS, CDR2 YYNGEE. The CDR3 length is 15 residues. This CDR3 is CASSETQGAYNEQFF. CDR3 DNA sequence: TGTGCCAGCAGCGAAACACAGGGGGCTTACAATGAGCAGTTCTTC.

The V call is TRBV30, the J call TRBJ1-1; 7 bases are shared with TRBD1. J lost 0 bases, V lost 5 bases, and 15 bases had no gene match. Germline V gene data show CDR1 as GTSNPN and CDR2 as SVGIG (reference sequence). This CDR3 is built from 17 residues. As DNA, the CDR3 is TGTGCCTGGCCCTGGGGTGGGACAGACACAATGAACACTGAAGCTTTCTTT. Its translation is CAWPWGGTDTMNTEAFF. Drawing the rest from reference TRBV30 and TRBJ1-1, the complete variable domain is SQTIHQWPATLVQPVGSPLSLECTVEGTSNPNLYWYRQAAGRGLQLLFYSVGIGQISSEVPQNLSASRPQDRQFILSSKKLLLSDSGFYLCAWPWGGTDTMNTEAFFGQGTRLTVV.

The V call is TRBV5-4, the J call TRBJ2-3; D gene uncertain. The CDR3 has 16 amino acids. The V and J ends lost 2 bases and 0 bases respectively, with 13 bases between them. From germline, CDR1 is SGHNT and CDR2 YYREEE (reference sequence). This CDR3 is CASSFGLPLSTDTQYF. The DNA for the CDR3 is TGTGCCAGCAGCTTTGGGCTACCCCTTAGCACAGATACGCAGTATTTT.

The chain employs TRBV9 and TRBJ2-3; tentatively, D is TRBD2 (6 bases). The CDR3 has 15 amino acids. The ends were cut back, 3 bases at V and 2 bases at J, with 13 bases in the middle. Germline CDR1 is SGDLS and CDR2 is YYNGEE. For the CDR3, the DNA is TGTGCCAGCAGCGCAAGGGGACTTTACACAGATACGCAGTATTTT. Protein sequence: CASSARGLYTDTQYF.

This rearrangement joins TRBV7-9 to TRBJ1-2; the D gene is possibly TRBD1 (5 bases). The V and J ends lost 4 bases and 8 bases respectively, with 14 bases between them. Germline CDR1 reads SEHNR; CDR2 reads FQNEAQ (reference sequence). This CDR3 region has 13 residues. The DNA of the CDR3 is TGTGCCAGCAGCTCCTGGGACGAGAGCGGCTACACCTTC. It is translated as CASSSWDESGYTF.

For the CDR3, the DNA is TGTGCCAGCAGTGAGCCGACAGGGGGAAGTGTATATCACAACACTGAAGCTTTCTTT. Translating it yields CASSEPTGGSVYHNTEAFF. The rearrangement joins TRBV6-1 to TRBJ1-1; 9 bases align to TRBD1. CDR1 MNHNS and CDR2 SASEGT come from the germline V gene. J lost 2 bases, V lost 3 bases, and 16 bases had no gene match. CDR3 size: 19 residues.

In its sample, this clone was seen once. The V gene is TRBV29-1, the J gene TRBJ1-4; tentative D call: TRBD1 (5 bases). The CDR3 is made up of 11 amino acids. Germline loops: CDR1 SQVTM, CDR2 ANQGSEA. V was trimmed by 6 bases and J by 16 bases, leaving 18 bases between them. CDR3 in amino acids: CSVVREGPQFF. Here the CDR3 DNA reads TGCAGCGTCGTTCGGGAGGGGCCCCAGTTTTTT.

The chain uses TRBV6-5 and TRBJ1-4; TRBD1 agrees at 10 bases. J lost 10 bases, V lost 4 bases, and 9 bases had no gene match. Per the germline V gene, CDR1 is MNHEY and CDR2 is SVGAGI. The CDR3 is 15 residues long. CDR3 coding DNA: TGTGCCAGCAGTTTAGGGACAGGGGTTTTGGGAAAACTGTTTTTT. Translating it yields CASSLGTGVLGKLFF.

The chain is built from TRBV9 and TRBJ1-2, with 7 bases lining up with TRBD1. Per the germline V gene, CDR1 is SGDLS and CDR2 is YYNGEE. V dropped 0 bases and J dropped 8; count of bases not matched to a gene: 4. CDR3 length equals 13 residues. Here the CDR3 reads CASSVATGAGYTF. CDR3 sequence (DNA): TGTGCCAGCAGCGTAGCTACAGGGGCCGGCTACACCTTC.

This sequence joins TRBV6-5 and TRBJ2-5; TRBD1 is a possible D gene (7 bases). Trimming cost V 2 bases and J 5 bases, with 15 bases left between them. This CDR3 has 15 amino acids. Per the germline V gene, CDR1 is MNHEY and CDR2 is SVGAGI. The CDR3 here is CASSYAQGGRETQYF. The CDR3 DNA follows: TGTGCCAGCAGTTACGCCCAGGGGGGCCGGGAGACCCAGTACTTC.

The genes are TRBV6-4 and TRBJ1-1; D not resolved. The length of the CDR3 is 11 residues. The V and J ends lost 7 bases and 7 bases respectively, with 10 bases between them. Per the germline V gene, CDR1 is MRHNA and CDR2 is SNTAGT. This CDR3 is CASMMGGEAFF. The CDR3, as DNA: TGTGCCAGCATGATGGGAGGTGAAGCTTTCTTT.

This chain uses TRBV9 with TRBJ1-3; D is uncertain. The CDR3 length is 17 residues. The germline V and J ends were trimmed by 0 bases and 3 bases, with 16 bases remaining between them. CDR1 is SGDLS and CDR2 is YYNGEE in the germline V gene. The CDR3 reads CASSVVDTRFGGNTIYF. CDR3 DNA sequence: TGTGCCAGCAGCGTAGTTGATACCCGATTCGGTGGAAACACCATATATTTT. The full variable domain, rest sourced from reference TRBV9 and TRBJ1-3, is DSGVTQTPKHLITATGQRVTLRCSPRSGDLSVYWYQQSLDQGLQFLIQYYNGEERAKGNILERFSAQQFPDLHSELNLSSLELGDSALYFCASSVVDTRFGGNTIYFGEGSWLTVV.

The chain's CDR3 is CASSWGTGEGNEAFF. For the CDR3, the DNA is TGCGCCAGCAGCTGGGGGACAGGGGAGGGAAATGAAGCTTTCTTT. V gene TRBV5-1 combines with J gene TRBJ1-1, with TRBD1 matching 10 bases. The CDR3 extends over 15 amino acids. The V gene end was trimmed by 3 bases and the J gene end by 7 bases; junction bases not matched to a gene: 9. From germline, CDR1 is SGHRS and CDR2 YFSETQ. The variable domain in full, with the rest retrieved from reference TRBV5-1 and TRBJ1-1, is KAGVTQTPRYLIKTRGQQVTLSCSPISGHRSVSWYQQTPGQGLQFLFEYFSETQRNKGNFPGRFSGRQFSNSRSEMNVSTLELGDSALYLCASSWGTGEGNEAFFGQGTRLTVV.

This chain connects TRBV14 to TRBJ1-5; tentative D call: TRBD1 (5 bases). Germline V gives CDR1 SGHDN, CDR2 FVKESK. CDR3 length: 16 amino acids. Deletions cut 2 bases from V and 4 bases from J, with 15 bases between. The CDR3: CASSQRERGPNQPQHF. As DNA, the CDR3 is TGTGCCAGCAGCCAAAGGGAAAGGGGCCCTAATCAGCCCCAGCATTTT.

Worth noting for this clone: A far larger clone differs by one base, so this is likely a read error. CDR3 sequence: CASSLGGRGGEETQYF. As DNA, the CDR3 is TGCGCCAGCAGCTTGGGTGGCAGGGGAGGTGAAGAGACCCAGTACTTC. The rearrangement joins TRBV5-1 to TRBJ2-5; D tentatively fits TRBD1 or TRBD2 (6 bases each). The V end lost 0 bases, the J end lost 3 bases, and 15 bases lay between the germline ends. Germline-derived CDR1 and CDR2 are SGHRS and YFSETQ. This CDR3 spans 16 amino acids.

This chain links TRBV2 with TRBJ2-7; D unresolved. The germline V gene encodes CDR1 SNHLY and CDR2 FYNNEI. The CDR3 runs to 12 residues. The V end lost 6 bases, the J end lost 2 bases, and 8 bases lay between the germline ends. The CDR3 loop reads CASRDRTYEQYF. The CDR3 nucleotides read TGTGCCAGCAGGGACCGCACCTACGAGCAGTACTTC.

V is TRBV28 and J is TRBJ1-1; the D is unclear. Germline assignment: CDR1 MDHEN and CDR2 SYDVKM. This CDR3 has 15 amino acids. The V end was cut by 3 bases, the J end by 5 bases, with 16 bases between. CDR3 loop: CASSLVRGEYTEAFF. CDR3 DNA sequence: TGTGCCAGCAGTTTGGTACGGGGTGAATATACTGAAGCTTTCTTT.

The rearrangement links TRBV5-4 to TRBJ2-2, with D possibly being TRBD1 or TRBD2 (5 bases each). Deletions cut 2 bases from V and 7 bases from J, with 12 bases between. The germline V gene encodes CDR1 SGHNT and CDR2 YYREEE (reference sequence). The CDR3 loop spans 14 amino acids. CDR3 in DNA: TGTGCCAGCAGCTTTGGGGGTACGAACGGGGAGCTGTTTTTT. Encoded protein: CASSFGGTNGELFF.